The 10 T cell receptor beta chains in this list originate from one sample, sequenced in a study of lymphopenia after photon versus proton radiotherapy. Here immunoSEQ multiplex PCR was the method, and the copy in TCRdb shows in-frame clones only, minus some. The repertoire holds more than 25,000 clones, with roughly 88% as singletons. Sequenced material: peripheral blood, taken from a patient treated with photon-based radiotherapy. These receptors were collected from a woman aged 45 to 65 with pancreatic cancer.

V gene TRBV28 combines with J gene TRBJ2-7; D possibly corresponds to TRBD1 (6 bases). The CDR3 contains 14 residues. V lost 10 bases to trimming and J lost 1 base, with 17 bases between them. Germline V gene data show CDR1 as MDHEN and CDR2 as SYDVKM. The CDR3 coding sequence is TGTGCCACCAGAGGGCAGGGGCGATCCTACGAGCAGTACTTC. This translates into CATRGQGRSYEQYF. Full variable domain (rest looked up from reference TRBV28 and TRBJ2-7): DVKVTQSSRYLVKRTGEKVFLECVQDMDHENMFWYRQDPGLGLRLIYFSYDVKMKEKGDIPEGYSVSREKKERFSLILESASTNQTSMYLCATRGQGRSYEQYFGPGTRLTVT.

This sequence joins TRBV9 and TRBJ1-4; D is unclear. Trimming stripped 5 bases from V and 8 bases from J, with 16 bases between. The CDR3 totals 14 residues. Germline loops: CDR1 SGDLS, CDR2 YYNGEE. The CDR3 sequence: CASSTGGISEKLFF. The CDR3 nucleotides are TGTGCCAGCAGTACTGGAGGAATTTCCGAAAAACTGTTTTTT.

The chain carries TRBV7-2 and TRBJ2-5; TRBD2 matches 12 bases. Germline V gives CDR1 SGHTA, CDR2 FQGNSA. CDR3 length equals 16 residues. With 5 bases clipped from V and 4 bases from J, the junction kept 8 bases outside the gene matches. The CDR3 is CASSQGGLAGIETQYF. In DNA form, the CDR3 reads TGTGCCAGCAGCCAAGGGGGACTAGCGGGTATAGAGACCCAGTACTTC.

This clone appeared a single time. The chain recombines TRBV5-6 with TRBJ2-7, with D perhaps matching TRBD2 (6 bases). Germline V gene data show CDR1 as SGHDT and CDR2 as YYEEEE. V was shortened by 1 base and J by 2 bases, with 13 bases between the two germline ends. The CDR3 consists of 15 residues. The CDR3 bases are TGTGCCAGCAGCTTGCTAGTAGCTAGCGCCTACGAGCAGTACTTC. Residues: CASSLLVASAYEQYF. Based on the CDR3 plus reference TRBV5-6 and TRBJ2-7, the full variable domain is DAGVTQSPTHLIKTRGQQVTLRCSPKSGHDTVSWYQQALGQGPQFIFQYYEEEERQRGNFPDRFSGHQFPNYSSELNVNALLLGDSALYLCASSLLVASAYEQYFGPGTRLTVT.

This chain connects TRBV28 to TRBJ2-7, with TRBD2 as a possible D gene (7 bases). The ends were cut back, 4 bases at V and 3 bases at J, with 22 bases in the middle. Germline V gene lookup returns CDR1 MDHEN and CDR2 SYDVKM. The CDR3 has 17 amino acids. The CDR3 region is CASSSLGGTRMDYEQYF. CDR3 bases: TGTGCCAGCAGTTCCCTGGGGGGGACAAGGATGGACTACGAGCAGTACTTC.

For the CDR3, the DNA is TGCGCCAGCAGCCAAGTAGGCCAGGGGTATACTGAAGCTTTCTTT. Protein: CASSQVGQGYTEAFF. The chain has TRBV4-1 and TRBJ1-1; tentative D call: TRBD1 (6 bases). Trimming left V 1 base short and J 5 bases short, with 14 bases between. This CDR3 region has 15 residues. Germline CDR1 is MGHRA and CDR2 is YSYEKL.

V is TRBV11-2 and J is TRBJ2-1, with D perhaps matching TRBD2 (5 bases). CDR3 length: 15 residues. Germline V gene sequence: CDR1 SGHAT, CDR2 FQNNGV. Trimming took 2 bases from V and 2 from J, leaving 10 bases between them. This chain's CDR3 is CASSLRGAPYNEQFF. CDR3 DNA: TGTGCCAGCAGCTTACGGGGAGCTCCCTACAATGAGCAGTTCTTC. The full variable domain, with the rest looked up from reference TRBV11-2 and TRBJ2-1, is EAGVAQSPRYKIIEKRQSVAFWCNPISGHATLYWYQQILGQGPKLLIQFQNNGVVDDSQLPKDRFSAERLKGVDSTLKIQPAKLEDSAVYLCASSLRGAPYNEQFFGPGTRLTVL.

This clone came up once. The V and J genes are TRBV27 and TRBJ2-2; no clear D gene. Looked up from germline, CDR1 is MNHEY and CDR2 is SMNVEV (reference sequence). The ends were cut back, 2 bases at V and 3 bases at J, with 22 bases in the middle. The CDR3 has 19 residues. DNA of the CDR3: TGTGCCAGCAGTTTAGATCCCCCTACGTTGGCAGCCTACACCGGGGAGCTGTTTTTT. Translating gives CASSLDPPTLAAYTGELFF.

The rearrangement links TRBV30 to TRBJ1-5, with D perhaps matching TRBD1 (5 bases). V was trimmed by 8 bases and J by 0 bases, leaving 14 bases between them. Germline V gene sequence: CDR1 GTSNPN, CDR2 SVGIG (reference sequence). This CDR3 region has 14 residues. CDR3 sequence (DNA): TGTGCCGCCCAATCGGGGGATAGCAATCAGCCCCAGCATTTT. This sequence encodes CAAQSGDSNQPQHF.

The gene calls are TRBV7-2 and TRBJ2-1; no definite D call. Trimming pared 6 bases from V and 4 bases from J, leaving 7 bases between. Germline V gene data show CDR1 as SGHTA and CDR2 as FQGNSA. CDR3 length equals 12 residues. CDR3 region: CASSTVYNEQFF. The CDR3 DNA reads as TGTGCCAGCAGTACCGTGTACAATGAGCAGTTCTTC.